The clone carrying this T cell receptor beta chain occurred once. This record belongs to a study of control samples from healthy donors and cancer patients. Produced via immunoSEQ multiplex PCR; TCRdb's table is partial and in-frame only. The sample holds 100,000 to 150,000 clones, about 90% seen once. This sequence was found in a man between 18 and 29 years old in good health. The sample consisted of blood.

The CDR3 DNA is TGTGCCAGCATAACCTTTGTCGGTCCGGAACTAGCGGACTTAAGAAGAAAGTTCTTC. It codes for CASITFVGPELADLRRKFF. This chain joins TRBV2 and TRBJ2-1; 8 nucleotides agree with TRBD2. CDR1 and CDR2 (germline): SNHLY, FYNNEI. The CDR3 loop spans 19 amino acids. J lost 14 bases, V lost 7 bases, and 31 bases had no gene match. Combining the CDR3 with reference TRBV2 and TRBJ2-1 gives the whole variable domain EPEVTQTPSHQVTQMGQEVILRCVPISNHLYFYWYRQILGQKVEFLVSFYNNEISEKSEIFDDQFSVERPDGSNFTLKIRSTKLEDSAMYFCASITFVGPELADLRRKFFGPGTRLTVL.